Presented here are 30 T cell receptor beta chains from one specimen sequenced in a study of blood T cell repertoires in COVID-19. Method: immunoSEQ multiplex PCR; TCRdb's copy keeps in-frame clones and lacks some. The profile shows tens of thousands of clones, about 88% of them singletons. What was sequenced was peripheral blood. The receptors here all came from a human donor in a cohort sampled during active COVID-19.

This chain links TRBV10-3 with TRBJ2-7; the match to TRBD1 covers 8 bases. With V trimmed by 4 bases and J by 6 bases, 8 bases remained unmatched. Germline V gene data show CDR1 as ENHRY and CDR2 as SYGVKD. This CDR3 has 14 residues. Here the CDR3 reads CAISAGGAGSEQYF. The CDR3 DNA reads TGTGCCATCAGTGCAGGGGGCGCGGGGAGCGAGCAGTACTTC.

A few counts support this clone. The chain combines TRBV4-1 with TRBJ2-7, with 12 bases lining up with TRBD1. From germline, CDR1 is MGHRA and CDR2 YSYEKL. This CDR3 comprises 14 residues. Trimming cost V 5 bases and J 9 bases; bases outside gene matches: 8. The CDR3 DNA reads TGCGCCAGCAGCTTGGGACAGGGGGCGTCGTGGCAGTACTTC. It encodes CASSLGQGASWQYF.

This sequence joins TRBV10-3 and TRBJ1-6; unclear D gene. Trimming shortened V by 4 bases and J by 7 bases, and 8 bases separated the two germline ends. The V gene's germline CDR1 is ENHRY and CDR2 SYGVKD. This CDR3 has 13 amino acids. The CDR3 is CAISGHANSPLHF. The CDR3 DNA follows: TGTGCCATCAGTGGGCACGCAAATTCACCCCTCCACTTT.

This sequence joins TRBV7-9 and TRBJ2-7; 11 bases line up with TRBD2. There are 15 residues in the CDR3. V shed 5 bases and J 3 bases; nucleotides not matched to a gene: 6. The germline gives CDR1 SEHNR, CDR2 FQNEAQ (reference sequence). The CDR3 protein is CASSLGLAEGYEQYF. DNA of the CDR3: TGTGCCAGCAGCCTGGGACTAGCGGAGGGCTACGAGCAGTACTTC.

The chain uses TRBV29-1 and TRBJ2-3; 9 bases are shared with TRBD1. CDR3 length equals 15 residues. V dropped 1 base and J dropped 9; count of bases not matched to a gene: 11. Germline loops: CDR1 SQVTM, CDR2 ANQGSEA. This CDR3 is CSVEGEPGQGVTQYF. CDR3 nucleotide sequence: TGCAGCGTTGAAGGGGAACCGGGACAGGGAGTCACGCAGTATTTT.

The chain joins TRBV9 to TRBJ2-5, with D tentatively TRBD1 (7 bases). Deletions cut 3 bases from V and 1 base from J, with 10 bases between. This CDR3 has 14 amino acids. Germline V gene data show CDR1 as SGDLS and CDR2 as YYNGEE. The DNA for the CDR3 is TGTGCCAGCAGCGGCGGGACAGTCCAAGAGACCCAGTACTTC. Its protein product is CASSGGTVQETQYF.

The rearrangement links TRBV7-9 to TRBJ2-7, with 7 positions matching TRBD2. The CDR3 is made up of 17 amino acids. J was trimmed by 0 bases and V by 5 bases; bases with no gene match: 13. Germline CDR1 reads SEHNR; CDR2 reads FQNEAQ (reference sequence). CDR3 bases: TGTGCCAGCAGCCCCCATCCCCGAGCGGGATTCTCCTACGAGCAGTACTTC. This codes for CASSPHPRAGFSYEQYF.

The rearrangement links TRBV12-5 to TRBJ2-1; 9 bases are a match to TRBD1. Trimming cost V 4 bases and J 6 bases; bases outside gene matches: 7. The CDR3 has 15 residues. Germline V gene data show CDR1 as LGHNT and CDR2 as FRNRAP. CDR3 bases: TGTGCTAGTGGTTCTGGGACAGGGCTGCGCAATGAGCAGTTCTTC. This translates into CASGSGTGLRNEQFF.

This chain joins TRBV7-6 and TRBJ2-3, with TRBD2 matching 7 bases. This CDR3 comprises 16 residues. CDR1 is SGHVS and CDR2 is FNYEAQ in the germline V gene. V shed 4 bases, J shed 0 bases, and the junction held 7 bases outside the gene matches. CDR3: CASSSYSGFSTDTQYF. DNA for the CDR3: TGTGCCAGCAGCTCCTATAGCGGGTTTAGCACAGATACGCAGTATTTT.

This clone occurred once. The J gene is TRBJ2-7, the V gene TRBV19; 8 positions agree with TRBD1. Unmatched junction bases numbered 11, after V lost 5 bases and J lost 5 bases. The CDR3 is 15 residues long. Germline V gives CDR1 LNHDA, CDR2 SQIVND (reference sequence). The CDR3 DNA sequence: TGTGCCAGTAGTTATCTGGACAGGGCCGTGGACGAGCAGTACTTC. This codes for CASSYLDRAVDEQYF.

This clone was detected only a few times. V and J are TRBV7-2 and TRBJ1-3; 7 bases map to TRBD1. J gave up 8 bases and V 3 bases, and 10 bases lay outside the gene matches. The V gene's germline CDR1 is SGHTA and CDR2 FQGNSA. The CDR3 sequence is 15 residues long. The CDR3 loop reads CASSLAAGGTDTIYF. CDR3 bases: TGTGCCAGCAGCTTGGCGGCAGGGGGTACGGACACCATATATTTT.

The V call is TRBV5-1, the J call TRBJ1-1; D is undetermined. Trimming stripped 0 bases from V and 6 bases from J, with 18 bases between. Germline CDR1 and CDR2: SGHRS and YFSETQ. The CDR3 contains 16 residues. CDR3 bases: TGCGCCAGCAGCTTGGCCGGAAGTGGGCCCCTGGCTGAAGCTTTCTTT. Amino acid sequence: CASSLAGSGPLAEAFF.

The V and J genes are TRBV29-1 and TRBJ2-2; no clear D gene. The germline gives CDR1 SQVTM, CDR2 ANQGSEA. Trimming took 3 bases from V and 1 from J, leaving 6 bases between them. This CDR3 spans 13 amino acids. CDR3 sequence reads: CSVERQNTGELFF. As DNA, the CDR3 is TGCAGCGTTGAGCGGCAGAACACCGGGGAGCTGTTTTTT.

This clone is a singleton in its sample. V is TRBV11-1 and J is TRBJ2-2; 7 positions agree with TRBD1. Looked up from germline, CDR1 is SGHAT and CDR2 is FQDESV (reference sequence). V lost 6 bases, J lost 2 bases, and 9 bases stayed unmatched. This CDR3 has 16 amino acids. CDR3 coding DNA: TGTGCCAGCAGACAATCCGGGACAGTAAACACCGGGGAGCTGTTTTTT. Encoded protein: CASRQSGTVNTGELFF.

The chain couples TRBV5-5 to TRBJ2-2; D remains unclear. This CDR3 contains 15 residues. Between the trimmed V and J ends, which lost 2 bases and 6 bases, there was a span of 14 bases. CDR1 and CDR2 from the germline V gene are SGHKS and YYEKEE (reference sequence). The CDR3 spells CASSLNPTSAGELFF. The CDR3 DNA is TGTGCCAGCAGCTTAAACCCGACATCGGCCGGGGAGCTGTTTTTT.

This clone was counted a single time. This CDR3 reads CASSYGRSVAQPQHF. In DNA form, the CDR3 reads TGTGCCAGCAGTTACGGAAGGAGTGTGGCTCAGCCCCAGCATTTT. V is TRBV6-2 or TRBV6-3 and J is TRBJ1-5; D gene uncertain. CDR3 length: 15 residues. The ends were cut back, 2 bases at V and 6 bases at J, with 14 bases in the middle. CDR1 and CDR2 from the germline V gene are MNHEY and SVGEGT.

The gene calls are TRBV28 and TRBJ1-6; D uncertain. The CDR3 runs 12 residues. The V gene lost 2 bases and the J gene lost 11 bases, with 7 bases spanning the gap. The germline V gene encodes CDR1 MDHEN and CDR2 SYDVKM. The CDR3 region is CASSLITTPLHF. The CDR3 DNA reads TGTGCCAGCAGTTTAATCACAACACCCCTCCACTTT.

The CDR3 here is CASSLDRYTDTQYF. The CDR3 nucleotides are TGTGCCAGCAGCTTAGACAGGTACACAGATACGCAGTATTTT. The chain recombines TRBV11-2 with TRBJ2-3; D is unresolved. Trimming pared 0 bases from V and 2 bases from J, leaving 6 bases between. The CDR3 loop spans 14 amino acids. Germline V gene sequence: CDR1 SGHAT, CDR2 FQNNGV.

Written as DNA, the CDR3 is TGTGCCAGCAGTCCGACAGGCAGCACAGATACGCAGTATTTT. This sequence encodes CASSPTGSTDTQYF. This chain uses TRBV28 with TRBJ2-3; D possibly corresponds to TRBD1 (6 bases). V dropped 5 bases and J dropped 0 bases, with 9 bases sitting between them. CDR3 length equals 14 residues. Germline lookup yields CDR1 MDHEN and CDR2 SYDVKM.

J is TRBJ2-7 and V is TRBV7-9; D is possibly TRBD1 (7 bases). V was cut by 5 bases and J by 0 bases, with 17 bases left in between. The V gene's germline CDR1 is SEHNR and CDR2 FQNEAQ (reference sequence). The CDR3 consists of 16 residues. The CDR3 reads CASSTFGGTDSYEQYF. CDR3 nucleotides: TGTGCCAGCAGCACTTTTGGGGGGACAGACTCCTACGAGCAGTACTTC.

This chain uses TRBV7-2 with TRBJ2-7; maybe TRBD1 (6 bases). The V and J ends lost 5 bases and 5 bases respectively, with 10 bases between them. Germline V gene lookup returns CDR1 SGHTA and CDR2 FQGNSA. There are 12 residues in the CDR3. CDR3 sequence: CASSMDSHEQYF. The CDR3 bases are TGTGCCAGCAGCATGGACAGCCACGAGCAGTACTTC.

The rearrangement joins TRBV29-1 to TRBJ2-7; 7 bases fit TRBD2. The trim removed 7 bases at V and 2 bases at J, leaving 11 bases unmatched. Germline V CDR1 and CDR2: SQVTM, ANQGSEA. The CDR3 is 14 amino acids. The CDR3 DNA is TGCAGCGCCTCGGCGGGGGTCCTTGCCTACGAGCAGTACTTC. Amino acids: CSASAGVLAYEQYF.

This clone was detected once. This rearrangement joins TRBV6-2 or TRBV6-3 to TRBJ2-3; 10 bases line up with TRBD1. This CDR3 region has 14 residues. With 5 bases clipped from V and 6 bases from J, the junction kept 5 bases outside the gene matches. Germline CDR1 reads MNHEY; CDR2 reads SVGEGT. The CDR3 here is CASSPGQGLDTQYF. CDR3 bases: TGTGCCAGCAGTCCGGGACAGGGGTTGGATACGCAGTATTTT.

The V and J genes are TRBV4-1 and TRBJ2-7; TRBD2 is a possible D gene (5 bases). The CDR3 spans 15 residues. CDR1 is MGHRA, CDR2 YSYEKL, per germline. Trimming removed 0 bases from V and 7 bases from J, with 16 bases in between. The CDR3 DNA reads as TGCGCCAGCAGCCAAGATCGTGTAGGTTCGGGGGAGCAGTACTTC. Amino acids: CASSQDRVGSGEQYF.

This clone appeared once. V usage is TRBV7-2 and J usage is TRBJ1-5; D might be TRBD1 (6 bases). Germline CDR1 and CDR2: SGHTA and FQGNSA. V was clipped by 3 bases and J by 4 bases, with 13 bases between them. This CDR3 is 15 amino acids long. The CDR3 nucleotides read TGTGCCAGCAGCTTGTCCCCAGGGGTTAATCAGCCCCAGCATTTT. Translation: CASSLSPGVNQPQHF. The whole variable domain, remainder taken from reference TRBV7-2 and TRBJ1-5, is GAGVSQSPSNKVTEKGKDVELRCDPISGHTALYWYRQSLGQGLEFLIYFQGNSAPDKSGLPSDRFSAERTGGSVSTLTIQRTQQEDSAVYLCASSLSPGVNQPQHFGDGTRLSIL.

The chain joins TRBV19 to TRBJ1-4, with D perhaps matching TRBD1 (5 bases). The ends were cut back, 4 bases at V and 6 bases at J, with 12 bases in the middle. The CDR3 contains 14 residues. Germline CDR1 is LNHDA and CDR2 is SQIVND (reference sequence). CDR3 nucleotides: TGTGCCAGTAGTAAGACCAGGGATGATGAAAAACTGTTTTTT. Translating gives CASSKTRDDEKLFF.

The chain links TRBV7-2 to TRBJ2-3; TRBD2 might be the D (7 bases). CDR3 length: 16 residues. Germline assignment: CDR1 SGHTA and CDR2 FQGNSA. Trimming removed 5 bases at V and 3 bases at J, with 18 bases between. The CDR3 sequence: CASSPPGGRLTDTQYF. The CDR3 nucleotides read TGTGCCAGCAGCCCCCCCGGGGGGCGATTAACAGATACGCAGTATTTT.

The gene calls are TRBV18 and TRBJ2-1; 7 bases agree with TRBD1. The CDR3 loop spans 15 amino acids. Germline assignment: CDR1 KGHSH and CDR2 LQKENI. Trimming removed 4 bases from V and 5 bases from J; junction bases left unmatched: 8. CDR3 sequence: CASSLLGTENNEQFF. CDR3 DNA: TGTGCCAGCTCACTACTTGGGACAGAGAACAATGAGCAGTTCTTC.

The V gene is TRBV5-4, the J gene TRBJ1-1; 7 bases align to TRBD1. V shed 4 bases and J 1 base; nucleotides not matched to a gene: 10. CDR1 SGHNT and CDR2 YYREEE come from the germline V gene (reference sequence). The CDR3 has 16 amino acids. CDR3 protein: CASSLDRVSGNTEAFF. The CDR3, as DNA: TGTGCCAGCAGCCTCGACAGGGTATCGGGGAACACTGAAGCTTTCTTT.

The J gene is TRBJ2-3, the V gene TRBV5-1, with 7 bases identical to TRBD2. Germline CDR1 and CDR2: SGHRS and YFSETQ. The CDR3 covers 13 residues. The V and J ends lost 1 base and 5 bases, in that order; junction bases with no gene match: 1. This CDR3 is CASSLWGGDTQYF. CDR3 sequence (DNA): TGCGCCAGCAGCTTGTGGGGGGGAGATACGCAGTATTTT.